This T cell receptor (beta chain) was captured by sequencing in a study of T cells in Graves' hyperthyroidism and ophthalmopathy. A word on this clonotype: Its antigen is undetermined.

Uncontrolled infection, other autoimmune disease, pregnancy or lactation disqualified patients from enrolment. Under 12 ml fresh peripheral blood yielded the PBMCs. TCR beta CDR3 regions were amplified from RNA transcripts. The study used the HTBI primer set for a first-round RT-PCR of the TCR CDR3. TCRdb re-called the multiplex PCR reads through MiXCR, storing one row per CDR3 protein. The table records about 360,000 distinct CDR3 sequences, over 10% of them present only once. Study-wide results and limits: The blood repertoire included most of the expanded thyroid clonotypes above 0.001.

The V gene's germline CDR1 is SGHAT and CDR2 FQDESV (reference sequence). The CDR3 has 15 amino acids. V trimming: 6 bases; J trimming: 3 bases; junction bases outside the gene matches: 9. This TCR was recovered from a woman under 30 with Graves' hyperthyroidism. Specimen: blood. The chain combines TRBV11-1 with TRBJ2-5; the match to TRBD1 covers 8 bases. Written as DNA, the CDR3 is TGTGCCAGCAGGCTCGAGACAGGGGTGGAAGAGACCCAGTACTTC. This codes for CASRLETGVEETQYF.